This T cell receptor (beta chain) is drawn from a study of post-analysis software for immune sequencing data. Germline assignment: CDR1 SGHTA and CDR2 FQGTGA. V was pared by 9 bases and J by 0 bases, with 12 bases between. CDR3 length equals 15 residues. Prepared TCR beta cDNA libraries contained unique molecular identifiers. Using its own MiXCR run on the PCR reads, TCRdb lists one record per CDR3 protein. The table includes roughly 540,000 distinct CDR3 sequences, 34% detected once. At least ten counts were recorded for this clonotype. Antigen specificity is unknown. Study-wide findings and caveats: Patients used a few TRBV segments, including TRBV5-6, TRBV5-1 and TRBV20-1, more often than controls.

The receptor was derived from a girl between 2 and 17 years old with multiple sclerosis. The chain recombines TRBV7-3 with TRBJ2-6; D not certain. Input material: blood. As DNA, the CDR3 is TGTGCCAGTAGCCAGGAACTCTCTGGGGCCAACGTCCTGACTTTC. Translating gives CASSQELSGANVLTF. The complete variable domain, with remaining parts taken from reference TRBV7-3 and TRBJ2-6, reads GAGVSQTPSNKVTEKGKYVELRCDPISGHTALYWYRQSLGQGPEFLIYFQGTGAADDSGLPNDRFFAVRPEGSVSTLKIQRTERGDSAVYLCASSQELSGANVLTFGAGSRLTVL.